This T cell receptor beta chain appears in the sequencing data of a study of cytomegalovirus exposure and HLA in healthy donors. Trimming shortened V by 0 bases and J by 8 bases, and 11 bases separated the two germline ends. This CDR3 spans 13 amino acids. Germline V gene lookup returns CDR1 SGHNT and CDR2 YYREEE (reference sequence). Clones were read by immunoSEQ multiplex PCR, and TCRdb kept only the in-frame ones, dropping some. The repertoire includes roughly 150,000 clones, roughly 91% of them detected once, and under 13% sits in the top ten. V and J are TRBV5-4 and TRBJ1-2, with D unclear. This receptor was identified in a woman in her late teens or twenties in good health and CMV-seropositive. Source material: PBMCs. CDR3 sequence reads: CASSLGIGGGYTF. The CDR3 nucleotides are TGTGCCAGCAGCTTGGGAATTGGAGGGGGCTACACCTTC.